This T cell receptor (beta chain) was recovered during a study of blood T cell repertoires in COVID-19. The overall study: From the United States, Italy and Spain came samples of acute and convalescent COVID-19. Nucleic acid was either cDNA or gDNA, and it came from T cells, B-cell-depleted T cells, or PBMCs.

J lost 0 bases, V lost 3 bases, and 3 bases had no gene match. Per the germline V gene, CDR1 is KGHSH and CDR2 is LQKENI. The CDR3 has 16 residues. The authors' processing: From reference gene primer amplification, estimates of nucleated cell counts were derived. Sequencing was performed with immunoSEQ multiplex PCR; in TCRdb, only in-frame clones are kept and a portion is missing. D and trimming come from the DNA, and the V and J calls and clone size come from that table. The sample contains over 100,000 clones, 85% to 90% of which appear only once. The chain employs TRBV18 and TRBJ2-1; 9 nucleotides align to TRBD2. The TCR sequence derives from a man older than 75 with acute or convalescent COVID-19. What was sequenced was peripheral blood. The CDR3 here is CASSPQTSGSYNEQFF. CDR3 DNA: TGTGCCAGCTCACCGCAGACTAGCGGCTCCTACAATGAGCAGTTCTTC. Full variable domain (outside the CDR3, taken from reference TRBV18 and TRBJ2-1): NAGVMQNPRHLVRRRGQEARLRCSPMKGHSHVYWYRQLPEEGLKFMVYLQKENIIDESGMPKERFSAEFPKEGPSILRIQQVVRGDSAAYFCASSPQTSGSYNEQFFGPGTRLTVL.